Given below is one TCR beta chain in context. What this receptor recognizes is not known. No clone much larger than this one lies a single base away; base qualities are absent. The data were obtained in a study of early T cells in non-severe SARS-CoV-2 infection (dated by TCRdb to about 2021). General notes on the study: Bulk RNA from unsorted whole blood was used for TCR sequencing, so alpha and beta chains could not be paired.

The method behind the library was 5' RACE. Sequencing relied on a NextSeq 500. Unique molecular identifiers were attached to individual cDNA molecules in the TCR library protocol so that sequencing error and PCR bias could be corrected. Both TCR alpha and beta chains were sequenced, and tight co-correlation was observed between alpha and beta sequence abundances in each sample. In the original analysis: Decombinator V4 was used to annotate TCR sequences for V gene, J gene and CDR3. Expanded TCRs were defined as changing significantly between any two time points under a Poisson model with p below 0.0001. TCR abundances were normalised to the total number of TCRs sequenced per sample and expressed as counts per million. TRAV1-2 paired with TRAJ12, TRAJ20 or TRAJ33 defined MAIT TCRs, while TRAV10 paired with TRAJ18 defined iNKT TCRs. VDJdb, accessed on 1 November 2021, was searched for TCRs annotated for CMV, EBV and SARS-CoV-2, and TCRs annotated for more than one antigen were excluded. TCRdb reprocessed the public reads (quality trimming at Q25 with fastp, clone calling with MiXCR) and kept in-frame beta chains. Rows with a matching CDR3 protein are joined into one entry that keeps the most common DNA and genes. The V and J calls reflect TCRdb's pipeline rather than the authors' work. This sample is represented by about 92,000 distinct CDR3 sequences; approximately 17% of them were singletons. The ten largest clones capture 1.3% of the sample.

Set within a cohort of healthcare workers in London, UK, this nested case-control study involved weekly PCR testing of nasopharyngeal swabs along with blood sampling. Healthcare workers were recruited during the week of the UK lockdown, between 23 and 31 March 2020, and followed weekly for up to about 15 weeks. The germline V gene (reference sequence) specifies SGHNT as CDR1 and YYREEE as CDR2. The CDR3 covers 16 residues, taking in both the cysteine and the phenylalanine. The read is trimmed to its CDR3 DNA, 48 bases read in frame from base 1. V loses 4 bases of germline sequence and J loses 4 bases, and the interval between the two ends is 19 bases. Study-level results and caveats: VDJdb matching was skewed toward anti-spike CD8 responses, so virus-specific expansions were likely underestimated and private and CD4 specificities were missed.

Here the chain combines TRBV5-4 and TRBJ2-3, with the D call perhaps TRBD1 or TRBD2, as 5 bases match in each case. The source is an adult who was a healthcare worker with PCR-confirmed SARS-CoV-2 infection or an uninfected control (not recorded which). The sequenced sample was whole blood. Read as DNA, the sequence is TGTGCCAGCAGCGAGGGGAACTTAATATCTTCAGATACGCAGTATTTT. It translates as CASSEGNLISSDTQYF.